This TCR beta chain derives from a study of beta chain features in type 1 diabetes. Trimming cost V 6 bases and J 4 bases, with 18 bases left between them. This CDR3 comprises 15 residues. Germline CDR1 is MDHEN and CDR2 is SYDVKM. General observations from the study: PCR might favor shorter templates, but any such skew would affect patients and controls equally.

This clone was detected only a few times. Its antigen is unidentified. TCRB transcripts that were expressed got sequenced, as all of the isolated RNA had been reverse transcribed. Sequenced naive, central memory and regulatory T cell samples produced an average of about 3.9 million reads. Profiling relied on immunoSEQ multiplex PCR, and the TCRdb table lists in-frame clones only, not all of them. The table shows over 150,000 clones, with around 13% occurring only once. The TCR sequence derives from a woman between 18 and 30 years old in good health. The gene calls are TRBV28 and TRBJ1-2, with D hard to call. Material for sequencing was central memory CD4+ T cells from blood. CDR3 nucleotides: TGTGCCAGCAGCCGAGAAGGCCAGGCGGGCTATGGCTACACCTTC. Protein product: CASSREGQAGYGYTF.